The clone carrying this TCR beta chain was recorded at least ten times. Its specificity is not known. cDNA was made by 5'RACE with 10-nucleotide random UMIs. Each CDR3 protein is one row after TCRdb ran MiXCR on the 5' RACE reads. The repertoire holds 40,000 to 45,000 distinct CDR3 sequences, with about an eighth as singletons. The sample comes from a study of neurological immune-mediated disorders. The study built unsorted libraries from 2 million PBMCs kept at -80 C. Whole-study findings and limits: Across subjects, no CDR3 amino acid sequence appeared in expanded clones of more than one subject, a finding that suggested private repertoires in all groups.

The CDR3 runs to 14 residues. The germline gives CDR1 MNHEY, CDR2 SVGAGI. V lost 6 bases to trimming and J lost 4 bases; unmatched junction nucleotides: 8. The receptor comes from a female donor in good health. The V call is TRBV6-5, the J call TRBJ1-2, with 7 bases that match TRBD1. The sample taken for sequencing was PBMCs. CDR3 amino acids: CASSPTDRVYGYTF. In DNA form, the CDR3 reads TGTGCCAGCAGCCCAACCGACAGGGTCTATGGCTACACCTTC.